The 24 T cell receptor beta chains below come from one sample, sequenced in a study of cytomegalovirus exposure and HLA in healthy donors (TCRdb year 2017). Libraries were made using the immunoSEQ multiplex PCR assay. For the multiplex PCR, a mixture combining 60 forward primers for TCR Vbeta segments and 13 reverse primers for TCR Jbeta segments was used. The source is immuneACCESS, and TCRdb retained only in-frame sequences with V and J called. Part of the clones is not carried over; for the studies checked, unresolved V genes explain less than half of this, and the remainder is unexplained. A total of 100,000 or so clones appear in this sample, around 76% of them only once. In total, the top ten clones hold around 12% of the sample. Sequenced sample: PBMCs. Receptors were obtained from a woman in her 40s in good health and CMV-seropositive.

This clone appeared a few times. The chain uses TRBV13 and TRBJ2-7; 8 nucleotides agree with TRBD2. Losses at the gene ends were 2 bases for V and 1 base for J; bases not matched to a gene: 10. CDR1 and CDR2 (germline): PRHDT, FYEKMQ (reference sequence). The CDR3 covers 17 residues. The CDR3 region has the DNA TGTGCCAGCAGCTTAAGTCGTCCCTTAGCGGGGTCCTACGAGCAGTACTTC. Residues: CASSLSRPLAGSYEQYF.

The rearrangement joins TRBV5-1 to TRBJ2-5; 9 bases align to TRBD2. The germline V gene has CDR1 SGHRS and CDR2 YFSETQ. With V trimmed by 0 bases and J by 0 bases, 3 bases remained unmatched. There are 16 residues in the CDR3. Written as DNA, the CDR3 is TGCGCCAGCAGCTTGGCAGCGGGGGGAAACCAAGAGACCCAGTACTTC. Its protein is CASSLAAGGNQETQYF.

This chain links TRBV7-2 with TRBJ2-7; 8 bases agree with TRBD1. Germline trimming cut 2 bases from V and 4 bases from J; bases unmatched to any gene: 10. The CDR3 is made up of 16 amino acids. Germline V gene data show CDR1 as SGHTA and CDR2 as FQGNSA. Written as DNA, the CDR3 is TGTGCCAGCAGCTTAATAGCGACAGGGGCACAATACGAGCAGTACTTC. It codes for CASSLIATGAQYEQYF.

The genes are TRBV5-1 and TRBJ1-6; 8 bases agree with TRBD1. In germline, CDR1 is SGHRS, CDR2 YFSETQ. The CDR3 loop spans 15 amino acids. V shed 4 bases and J 9 bases; nucleotides not matched to a gene: 9. The CDR3 DNA is TGCGCCAGCAGCAAAAGATCAGGGACAGGTTCACCCCTCCACTTT. It codes for CASSKRSGTGSPLHF.

The J gene is TRBJ2-7, the V gene TRBV7-2, with 8 bases aligning to TRBD1. CDR1 SGHTA and CDR2 FQGNSA come from the germline V gene. V shed 4 bases, J shed 3 bases, and the junction held 8 bases outside the gene matches. The length of the CDR3 is 15 residues. The CDR3 region has the DNA TGTGCCAGCAGCTCCGACCGGGACAGGCGCTACGAGCAGTACTTC. Residues: CASSSDRDRRYEQYF.

The gene calls are TRBV12-5 and TRBJ1-5; D gene ambiguous. There are 15 residues in the CDR3. CDR1 is LGHNT and CDR2 is FRNRAP in the germline V gene. The germline V and J ends were trimmed by 9 bases and 0 bases, with 15 bases remaining between them. The CDR3 DNA sequence: TGTGCTAGCCAGAGGGAGGGCCCTAGCAATCAGCCCCAGCATTTT. Translating it yields CASQREGPSNQPQHF.

This chain connects TRBV6-5 to TRBJ1-4; tentatively, D is TRBD1 (5 bases). The germline CDR1 and CDR2 sequences are MNHEY and SVGAGI. Deletions cut 2 bases from V and 3 bases from J, with 10 bases between. The CDR3 runs to 15 residues. CDR3: CASSYRRGANEKLFF. The CDR3 DNA follows: TGTGCCAGCAGTTACAGGAGGGGAGCTAATGAAAAACTGTTTTTT.

This clone came up a few times. The V gene is TRBV5-4, the J gene TRBJ2-1; D possibly corresponds to TRBD2 (6 bases). Deletions cut 0 bases from V and 7 bases from J, with 17 bases between. The CDR3 has 16 amino acids. Germline V gene sequence: CDR1 SGHNT, CDR2 YYREEE (reference sequence). Here the CDR3 DNA reads TGTGCCAGCAGCTTGGAGGGCGGACTAACCTCGAATGAGCAGTTCTTC. As protein: CASSLEGGLTSNEQFF.

J is TRBJ1-2 and V is TRBV5-4, with TRBD1 matching 8 bases. The V gene's germline CDR1 is SGHNT and CDR2 YYREEE (reference sequence). Germline trimming cut 4 bases from V and 7 bases from J; bases unmatched to any gene: 12. CDR3 size: 15 residues. In nucleotides, the CDR3 is TGTGCCAGCAGCCACGGGGACAGGTCATACTTTGGCTACACCTTC. The encoded protein is CASSHGDRSYFGYTF.

This chain connects TRBV23-1 to TRBJ1-2; the D gene is possibly TRBD1 (6 bases). TRBV23-1 is filed as an ORF, its function uncertain. The CDR3 runs to 15 residues. Trimming stripped 11 bases from V and 4 bases from J, with 23 bases between. The CDR3 here is CAGPPQRQGIYGYTF. The CDR3 DNA sequence: TGCGCCGGACCCCCCCAGCGGCAGGGGATCTATGGCTACACCTTC.

The chain employs TRBV19 and TRBJ1-2; D might be TRBD1 (5 bases). Germline lookup yields CDR1 LNHDA and CDR2 SQIVND (reference sequence). V gave up 7 bases and J gave up 5 bases, with 11 bases separating them. The CDR3 runs to 12 residues. This chain's CDR3 is CASTTGVYGYTF. The DNA for the CDR3 is TGTGCCAGTACAACAGGAGTTTATGGCTACACCTTC.

This chain joins TRBV19 and TRBJ2-5; 14 bases map to TRBD2. V was clipped by 6 bases and J by 5 bases; unmatched bases: 5. CDR1 and CDR2 (germline): LNHDA, SQIVND (reference sequence). CDR3 size: 15 residues. In DNA, the CDR3 is TGTGCCAGTAGGAGGACTAGCGGGGGGCAGGAGACCCAGTACTTC. It yields the protein CASRRTSGGQETQYF.

This clone was recorded a few times. The chain links TRBV6-1 to TRBJ2-1; 7 nucleotides match TRBD2. V shed 6 bases, J shed 0 bases, and the junction held 5 bases outside the gene matches. The CDR3 spans 15 residues. In germline, CDR1 is MNHNS, CDR2 SASEGT. This CDR3 reads CASREGLYSYNEQFF. The CDR3 DNA is TGTGCCAGCAGGGAGGGACTATACTCCTACAATGAGCAGTTCTTC.

This clone was counted a few times. The V call is TRBV9, the J call TRBJ1-4; D is possibly TRBD1 (5 bases). The CDR3 is 13 residues long. With 3 bases removed from V and 4 bases from J, the gap between germline ends came to 7 bases. The V gene's germline CDR1 is SGDLS and CDR2 YYNGEE. The CDR3 coding sequence is TGTGCCAGCAGCGAGGGGTTTAATGAAAAACTGTTTTTT. Encoded protein: CASSEGFNEKLFF.

This sequence joins TRBV11-2 and TRBJ1-5, with 8 bases that match TRBD1. Trimming cost V 6 bases and J 6 bases; bases outside gene matches: 4. Germline loops: CDR1 SGHAT, CDR2 FQNNGV. This CDR3 is built from 13 residues. CDR3 nucleotides: TGTGCCAGCAGGCAGGGGGCAGGTCAGCCCCAGCATTTT. Its translation: CASRQGAGQPQHF.

This rearrangement joins TRBV5-1 to TRBJ2-7, with D maybe TRBD1 (5 bases). This CDR3 is built from 15 residues. Trimming cost V 1 base and J 3 bases, with 14 bases left between them. Germline V CDR1 and CDR2: SGHRS, YFSETQ. The CDR3 protein is CASSLWPGFIYEQYF. In DNA, the CDR3 is TGCGCCAGCAGCTTGTGGCCAGGGTTTATCTACGAGCAGTACTTC.

This chain links TRBV30 with TRBJ1-3, with TRBD1 matching over 7 bases. Germline V gene lookup returns CDR1 GTSNPN and CDR2 SVGIG (reference sequence). This CDR3 spans 15 amino acids. With 1 base clipped from V and 4 bases from J, the junction kept 7 bases outside the gene matches. CDR3 sequence: CAWSAQTGWGNTIYF. The CDR3, as DNA: TGTGCCTGGAGTGCTCAGACAGGGTGGGGAAACACCATATATTTT.

V and J are TRBV30 and TRBJ2-7; a possible D gene is TRBD1 (6 bases). CDR3 size: 12 residues. V was pared by 8 bases and J by 1 base, with 12 bases between. CDR1 and CDR2 (germline): GTSNPN, SVGIG (reference sequence). The CDR3 sequence is CAGSGVSYEQYF. The CDR3 bases are TGTGCCGGATCAGGGGTTTCCTACGAGCAGTACTTC.

The chain couples TRBV6-6 to TRBJ1-1; D is possibly TRBD1 (5 bases). V dropped 3 bases and J dropped 8 bases, with 16 bases sitting between them. This CDR3 has 14 residues. Germline CDR1 is MNHNY and CDR2 is SVGAGI (reference sequence). The CDR3 spells CASSYSSFTGEAFF. CDR3 DNA: TGTGCCAGCAGTTATTCTTCTTTTACAGGAGAAGCTTTCTTT.

The count of this clone is one. Additional DNA sequences in this sample encode the identical CDR3. J is TRBJ1-1 and V is TRBV5-1; a weak D match, TRBD1 (6 bases). Germline assignment: CDR1 SGHRS and CDR2 YFSETQ. CDR3 length: 14 amino acids. V dropped 0 bases and J dropped 4 bases, with 10 bases sitting between them. In nucleotides, the CDR3 is TGCGCCAGCAGCTTGGACAGGGTGGTCACTGAAGCTTTCTTT. It codes for CASSLDRVVTEAFF. The full variable domain, its missing parts supplied by reference TRBV5-1 and TRBJ1-1, is KAGVTQTPRYLIKTRGQQVTLSCSPISGHRSVSWYQQTPGQGLQFLFEYFSETQRNKGNFPGRFSGRQFSNSRSEMNVSTLELGDSALYLCASSLDRVVTEAFFGQGTRLTVV.

The chain has TRBV6-1 and TRBJ2-2, with TRBD2 matching 7 bases. Germline loops: CDR1 MNHNS, CDR2 SASEGT. V lost 4 bases and J lost 13; bases outside the gene matches: 27. The CDR3 length is 19 residues. The CDR3 sequence: CASSGHLPGASGQGAGLFF. CDR3 in DNA: TGTGCCAGCAGTGGACACCTCCCCGGGGCTAGCGGCCAAGGTGCGGGGCTGTTTTTT.

J is TRBJ1-3 and V is TRBV4-2; the D gene is possibly TRBD1 (5 bases). V was cut by 1 base and J by 5 bases, with 21 bases left in between. Germline CDR1 reads LGHNA; CDR2 reads YNFKEQ. The CDR3 extends over 18 amino acids. In nucleotides, the CDR3 is TGTGCCAGCAGCCAAGTGGCCGGGGGGGAGGGAGGGAGAAACACCATATATTTT. Translated: CASSQVAGGEGGRNTIYF.

The rearrangement uses TRBV2 and TRBJ2-7; D remains unclear. Germline V gives CDR1 SNHLY, CDR2 FYNNEI. V was pared by 7 bases and J by 1 base, with 14 bases between. The CDR3 is made up of 14 amino acids. The CDR3 sequence: CASITWALSYEQYF. The CDR3 DNA follows: TGTGCCAGCATTACTTGGGCCTTATCCTACGAGCAGTACTTC.

CDR3 in amino acids: CASSLVRGLDYEQYF. CDR3 nucleotide sequence: TGCGCCAGCAGCTTGGTCAGGGGGCTTGACTACGAGCAGTACTTC. This chain uses TRBV5-1 with TRBJ2-7; 8 positions agree with TRBD1. The CDR3 has 15 residues. Trimming at V came to 0 bases and at J to 3 bases, leaving 5 bases not matched to a gene. The germline V gene has CDR1 SGHRS and CDR2 YFSETQ.